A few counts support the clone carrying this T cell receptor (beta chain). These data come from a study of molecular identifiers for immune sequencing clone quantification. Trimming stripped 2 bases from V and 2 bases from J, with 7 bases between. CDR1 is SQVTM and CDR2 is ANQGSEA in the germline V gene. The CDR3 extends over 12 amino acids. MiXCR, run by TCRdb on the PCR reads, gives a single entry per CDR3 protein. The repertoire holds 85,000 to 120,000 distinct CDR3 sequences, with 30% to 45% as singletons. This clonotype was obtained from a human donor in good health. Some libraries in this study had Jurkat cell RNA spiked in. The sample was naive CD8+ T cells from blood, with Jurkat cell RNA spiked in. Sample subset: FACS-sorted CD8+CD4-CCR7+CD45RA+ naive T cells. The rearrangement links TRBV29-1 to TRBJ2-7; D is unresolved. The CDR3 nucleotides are TGCAGCGTTGAAAGTGTGGCCTACGAGCAGTACTTC. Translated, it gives CSVESVAYEQYF.